This T cell receptor beta chain is from a study of cytomegalovirus exposure and HLA in healthy donors. Study outcomes and limitations: Reported results showed that the classifier diagnosed cytomegalovirus status with high specificity and sensitivity.

Losses at the gene ends were 3 bases for V and 9 bases for J; bases not matched to a gene: 4. Germline assignment: CDR1 MGHRA and CDR2 YSYEKL. The CDR3 spans 13 residues. The PCR made use of 60 Vbeta and 13 Jbeta primers. Produced via immunoSEQ multiplex PCR; TCRdb's table is partial and in-frame only. The profile shows around 120,000 clones, 55% to 75% of them singletons. Turning to this clone: The antigen remains undetermined.

Specimen: PBMCs. V gene TRBV4-1 combines with J gene TRBJ1-5, with 8 bases lining up with TRBD1. The receptor comes from a woman aged 40 to 49 in good health and CMV-seropositive. The CDR3 spells CASSQDRERPQHF. The CDR3 nucleotides are TGCGCCAGCAGCCAGGACAGGGAGAGGCCCCAGCATTTT.